This passage covers 17 T cell receptor beta chains from one sample sequenced in a study of T cell responses to AZD1222 COVID-19 vaccine. This table comes from immunoSEQ multiplex PCR, and its TCRdb copy is limited to in-frame clones, with some not included. The profile shows fewer than 110,000 clones, 90% of them singletons. The source material was peripheral blood, sampled on day 0 of AZD1222 vaccination. These TCRs come from an adult in good health.

There are a few counts of this clone. This chain uses TRBV3-1 (or the pseudogene TRBV3-2) with TRBJ2-7; D perhaps matches TRBD1 (5 bases). This CDR3 spans 13 amino acids. From germline, CDR1 is LGHDT and CDR2 YNNKEL (reference sequence). V lost 6 bases, J lost 3 bases, and 12 bases lay in between. CDR3 amino acids: CASSLTENYEQYF. For the CDR3, the DNA is TGTGCCAGCAGTTTGACAGAGAACTACGAGCAGTACTTC.

This chain uses TRBV5-6 with TRBJ2-3, with TRBD2 identical over 8 bases. Germline V gives CDR1 SGHDT, CDR2 YYEEEE. The CDR3 runs to 16 residues. The trim removed 0 bases at V and 2 bases at J, leaving 5 bases unmatched. The CDR3 bases are TGTGCCAGCAGCTTGGTTGTTAGCGGGACCACAGATACGCAGTATTTT. It yields the protein CASSLVVSGTTDTQYF. Variable domain in full (rest from reference TRBV5-6 and TRBJ2-3): DAGVTQSPTHLIKTRGQQVTLRCSPKSGHDTVSWYQQALGQGPQFIFQYYEEEERQRGNFPDRFSGHQFPNYSSELNVNALLLGDSALYLCASSLVVSGTTDTQYFGPGTRLTVL.

V is TRBV11-2 and J is TRBJ2-3; D is possibly TRBD1 or TRBD2 (5 bases each). With 5 bases removed from V and 5 bases from J, the gap between germline ends came to 23 bases. The germline V gene encodes CDR1 SGHAT and CDR2 FQNNGV. The CDR3 is made up of 17 amino acids. The CDR3 sequence is CASSVRITRGDLDTQYF. In DNA form, the CDR3 reads TGTGCCAGCAGCGTTAGAATAACGCGAGGGGATCTAGATACGCAGTATTTT.

The chain has TRBV2 and TRBJ2-5, with 9 bases fitting TRBD1. Trimming at V came to 6 bases and at J to 5 bases, leaving 1 base not matched to a gene. This CDR3 comprises 12 residues. CDR1 and CDR2 (germline): SNHLY, FYNNEI. The CDR3 sequence: CASSDRGETQYF. CDR3 coding DNA: TGTGCCAGCAGCGACAGGGGGGAGACCCAGTACTTC.

This chain connects TRBV18 to TRBJ1-1; no definite D call. The V end was cut by 4 bases, the J end by 0 bases, with 6 bases between. Germline V CDR1 and CDR2: KGHSH, LQKENI. There are 13 residues in the CDR3. CDR3 region: CASSRTVNTEAFF. The DNA of the CDR3 is TGTGCCAGCTCACGCACAGTGAACACTGAAGCTTTCTTT.

The chain links TRBV5-4 to TRBJ2-1; D may match TRBD1 or TRBD2 (5 bases each). Germline loops: CDR1 SGHNT, CDR2 YYREEE (reference sequence). Trimming took off 5 bases at V and 1 base at J, with 22 bases between the two ends. CDR3 length equals 18 residues. The CDR3 loop reads CASRPGALASESYNEQFF. Here the CDR3 DNA reads TGTGCCAGCAGGCCCGGGGCCCTTGCCAGTGAGTCCTACAATGAGCAGTTCTTC.

The chain joins TRBV29-1 to TRBJ2-1; weak D call: TRBD2 (5 bases). CDR1 and CDR2 (germline): SQVTM, ANQGSEA. Trimming left V 3 bases short and J 5 bases short, with 11 bases between. This CDR3 comprises 13 residues. The CDR3 bases are TGCAGCGTTGAGCGATGGGAGAACAATGAGCAGTTCTTC. It encodes CSVERWENNEQFF.

This chain connects TRBV3-1 (or the pseudogene TRBV3-2) to TRBJ2-7; D is possibly TRBD2 (5 bases). CDR3 size: 15 residues. V was trimmed by 0 bases and J by 5 bases, leaving 14 bases between them. The germline gives CDR1 LGHDT, CDR2 YNNKEL (reference sequence). The CDR3 spells CASSQDLLRVNEQYF. CDR3 nucleotide sequence: TGTGCCAGCAGCCAAGATCTGTTGAGGGTCAACGAGCAGTACTTC.

V gene TRBV11-2 combines with J gene TRBJ1-1; tentatively, D is TRBD1 (6 bases). The germline gives CDR1 SGHAT, CDR2 FQNNGV. Trimming took 5 bases from V and 8 from J, leaving 12 bases between them. The CDR3 extends over 12 amino acids. Written as DNA, the CDR3 is TGTGCCAGCAGCCGAGACAGGTTCGAAGCTTTCTTT. Translated, it gives CASSRDRFEAFF.

Concerning this clone: This sample includes further DNA sequences coding for the same CDR3. The CDR3 here is CASSIVTEAFF. The CDR3 DNA is TGTGCCAGTAGTATAGTGACTGAAGCTTTCTTT. The chain uses TRBV19 and TRBJ1-1, with no clear D. The CDR3 loop spans 11 amino acids. The ends were cut back, 1 base at V and 5 bases at J, with 2 bases in the middle. CDR1 is LNHDA and CDR2 is SQIVND in the germline V gene (reference sequence).

This CDR3 reads CASRAQTGEQPQHF. The CDR3 nucleotides read TGTGCCAGCAGGGCTCAGACAGGGGAACAGCCCCAGCATTTT. V is TRBV28 and J is TRBJ1-5; 8 bases align to TRBD1. V lost 6 bases, J lost 7 bases, and 8 bases stayed unmatched. Germline V gene data show CDR1 as MDHEN and CDR2 as SYDVKM. CDR3 length: 14 residues.

The chain joins TRBV5-1 to TRBJ1-3; D gene ambiguous. Germline V gene sequence: CDR1 SGHRS, CDR2 YFSETQ. Trimming took 0 bases from V and 0 from J, leaving 10 bases between them. CDR3 length equals 16 residues. This chain's CDR3 is CASSLDKHSSGNTIYF. Here the CDR3 DNA reads TGCGCCAGCAGCTTGGATAAGCACTCCTCTGGAAACACCATATATTTT.

V gene TRBV10-2 combines with J gene TRBJ1-1; TRBD1 agrees at 10 bases. With V trimmed by 10 bases and J by 1 base, 12 bases remained unmatched. Germline CDR1 reads WSHSY; CDR2 reads SAAADI. The CDR3 is made up of 16 amino acids. CDR3 region: CATTQTGGKTNTEAFF. The CDR3 bases are TGCGCCACAACTCAGACAGGGGGCAAAACGAACACTGAAGCTTTCTTT.

The genes are TRBV20-1 and TRBJ2-7; unclear D gene. Trimming left V 6 bases short and J 4 bases short, with 4 bases between. CDR3 size: 9 residues. Germline loops: CDR1 DFQATT, CDR2 SNEGSKA (reference sequence). The CDR3 bases are TGCAGTGCCCAATACGAGCAGTACTTC. It yields the protein CSAQYEQYF.

The chain couples TRBV5-6 to TRBJ1-3; D is uncertain. Germline V gene data show CDR1 as SGHDT and CDR2 as YYEEEE. CDR3 size: 15 residues. V lost 0 bases and J lost 0, with 7 bases in between. The CDR3 bases are TGTGCCAGCAGCTTGGCCGGATCCTCTGGAAACACCATATATTTT. This sequence encodes CASSLAGSSGNTIYF.

The rearrangement uses TRBV5-6 and TRBJ2-7, with D possibly being TRBD1 (6 bases). V shed 4 bases and J shed 2 bases, with 13 bases lying between them. This CDR3 contains 14 residues. The V gene's germline CDR1 is SGHDT and CDR2 YYEEEE. The CDR3, as DNA: TGTGCCAGCAGCCTGGGGACATCCACCTACGAGCAGTACTTC. The encoded protein is CASSLGTSTYEQYF.

The chain employs TRBV11-3 and TRBJ2-1; TRBD1 is a possible D gene (5 bases). Trimming removed 5 bases from V and 10 bases from J, with 15 bases in between. The V gene's germline CDR1 is SGHNT and CDR2 YENEEA. This CDR3 contains 13 residues. CDR3 DNA: TGTGCCAGCAGCCAAAGGGGTTTTCGGGAGCAGTTCTTC. It yields the protein CASSQRGFREQFF.